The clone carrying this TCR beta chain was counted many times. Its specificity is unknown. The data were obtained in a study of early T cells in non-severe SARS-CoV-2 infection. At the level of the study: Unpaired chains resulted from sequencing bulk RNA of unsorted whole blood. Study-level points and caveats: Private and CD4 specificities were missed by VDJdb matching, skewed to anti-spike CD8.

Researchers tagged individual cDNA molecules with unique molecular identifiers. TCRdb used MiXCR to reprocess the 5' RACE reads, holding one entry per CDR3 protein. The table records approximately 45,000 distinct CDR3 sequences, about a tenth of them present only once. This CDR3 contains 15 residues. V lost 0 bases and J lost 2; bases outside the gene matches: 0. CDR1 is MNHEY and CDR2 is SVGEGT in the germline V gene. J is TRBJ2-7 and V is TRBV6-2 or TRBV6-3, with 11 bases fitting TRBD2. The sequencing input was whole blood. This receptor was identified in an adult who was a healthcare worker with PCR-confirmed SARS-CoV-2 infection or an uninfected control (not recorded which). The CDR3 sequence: CASSYSTSGTYEQYF. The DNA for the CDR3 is TGTGCCAGCAGTTACTCGACTAGCGGGACCTACGAGCAGTACTTC.